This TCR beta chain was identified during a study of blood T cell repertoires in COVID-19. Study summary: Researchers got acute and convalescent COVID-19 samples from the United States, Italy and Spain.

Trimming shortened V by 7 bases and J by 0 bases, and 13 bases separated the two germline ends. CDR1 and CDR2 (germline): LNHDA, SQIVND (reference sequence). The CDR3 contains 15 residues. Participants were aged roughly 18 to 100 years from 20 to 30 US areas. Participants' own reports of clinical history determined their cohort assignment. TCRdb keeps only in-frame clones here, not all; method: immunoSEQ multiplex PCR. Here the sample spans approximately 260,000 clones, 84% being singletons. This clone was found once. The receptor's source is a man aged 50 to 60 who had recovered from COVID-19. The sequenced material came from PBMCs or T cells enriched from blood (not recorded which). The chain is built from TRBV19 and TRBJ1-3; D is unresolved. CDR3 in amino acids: CASMERRGSGNTIYF. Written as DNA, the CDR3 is TGTGCCAGTATGGAAAGACGCGGCTCTGGAAACACCATATATTTT.